The 28 T cell receptor beta chains presented below share a single source sample, sequenced in a study of T cell clones after liver transplantation. The assay was immunoSEQ multiplex PCR, and TCRdb's table has in-frame clones only and misses some. The profile shows roughly 49,000 clones, about 67% of them singletons. Sequencing used CD4+ T cells from blood, obtained 54 months after liver transplant. The receptors derive from a human patient who received a liver transplant. The graft donor may be the source of some T cells.

This clone has only a few counts. The J gene is TRBJ2-3, the V gene TRBV4-1; D ambiguous. This CDR3 has 18 residues. Trimming cost V 0 bases and J 2 bases, with 18 bases left between them. Germline V gene data show CDR1 as MGHRA and CDR2 as YSYEKL. CDR3 region: CASSQEEAGVQNTDTQYF. The CDR3 coding sequence is TGCGCCAGCAGCCAAGAAGAGGCCGGCGTACAGAACACAGATACGCAGTATTTT.

In this sample, this clone turned up once. CDR3 coding DNA: TGTGCCAGTAGCATGGACAGGGTGATTTCCTATAATTCACCCCTCCACTTT. Translated: CASSMDRVISYNSPLHF. V and J are TRBV5-4 and TRBJ1-6; 8 nucleotides agree with TRBD1. The V gene end was trimmed by 8 bases and the J gene end by 1 base; junction bases not matched to a gene: 11. Germline-derived CDR1 and CDR2 are SGHNT and YYREEE (reference sequence). This CDR3 region has 17 residues.

The chain recombines TRBV28 with TRBJ2-3; no definite D call. This CDR3 has 11 residues. Between the trimmed V and J ends, which lost 8 bases and 10 bases, there was a span of 13 bases. Germline CDR1 reads MDHEN; CDR2 reads SYDVKM. This CDR3 reads CASRAFEAQYF. Here the CDR3 DNA reads TGTGCCAGCCGGGCTTTCGAGGCGCAGTATTTT.

The V call is TRBV2, the J call TRBJ2-3; D is possibly TRBD2 (7 bases). Germline CDR1 reads SNHLY; CDR2 reads FYNNEI. The CDR3 has 13 residues. V was shortened by 7 bases and J by 2 bases, with 10 bases between the two germline ends. The CDR3 protein is CASKGGATDTQYF. The CDR3 DNA reads as TGTGCCAGCAAGGGGGGGGCCACAGATACGCAGTATTTT. Full variable domain (rest looked up from reference TRBV2 and TRBJ2-3): EPEVTQTPSHQVTQMGQEVILRCVPISNHLYFYWYRQILGQKVEFLVSFYNNEISEKSEIFDDQFSVERPDGSNFTLKIRSTKLEDSAMYFCASKGGATDTQYFGPGTRLTVL.

Only one count was recorded for this clone. This chain joins TRBV20-1 and TRBJ2-7, with D maybe TRBD2 (5 bases). Germline V gene data show CDR1 as DFQATT and CDR2 as SNEGSKA (reference sequence). V was pared by 6 bases and J by 4 bases, with 10 bases between. The CDR3 length is 11 residues. This chain's CDR3 is CSADGDYEQYF. The CDR3 DNA is TGCAGTGCGGACGGGGATTACGAGCAGTACTTC.

The genes are TRBV19 and TRBJ1-2; TRBD1 agrees at 8 bases. CDR1 is LNHDA and CDR2 is SQIVND in the germline V gene (reference sequence). This CDR3 has 15 amino acids. V lost 10 bases to trimming and J lost 2 bases; unmatched junction nucleotides: 12. CDR3 loop: CATRETGAKNYGYTF. The CDR3, as DNA: TGTGCCACCCGAGAGACAGGGGCAAAAAACTATGGCTACACCTTC.

The chain recombines TRBV11-1 with TRBJ2-5, with 10 bases matching TRBD1. The germline V gene has CDR1 SGHAT and CDR2 FQDESV (reference sequence). The CDR3 has 17 amino acids. The ends lost 1 base at V and 5 bases at J; junction bases unmatched: 10. Written as DNA, the CDR3 is TGTGCCAGCAGCTTAGGGGCGGGGACAGGGGATTCGGAGACCCAGTACTTC. It codes for CASSLGAGTGDSETQYF.

V is TRBV7-9 and J is TRBJ1-6; no firm D call. The germline CDR1 and CDR2 sequences are SEHNR and FQNEAQ (reference sequence). Trimming removed 1 base at V and 10 bases at J, with 5 bases between. The CDR3 consists of 12 residues. The CDR3 DNA reads TGTGCCAGCAGCTTAGGCGGATCACCCCTCCACTTT. Its protein is CASSLGGSPLHF.

The rearrangement links TRBV5-6 to TRBJ1-4; unclear D gene. CDR1 and CDR2 (germline): SGHDT, YYEEEE. Between the trimmed V and J ends, which lost 1 base and 3 bases, there was a span of 16 bases. This CDR3 contains 17 residues. The CDR3 spells CASSLFKISGANEKLFF. The CDR3 bases are TGTGCCAGCAGCTTGTTCAAGATATCGGGTGCTAATGAAAAACTGTTTTTT.

This sequence joins TRBV2 and TRBJ1-6, with 9 bases matching TRBD1. CDR1 is SNHLY, CDR2 FYNNEI, per germline. The CDR3 length is 16 residues. Trimming at V came to 6 bases and at J to 8 bases, leaving 11 bases not matched to a gene. CDR3 bases: TGTGCCAGCAGGCTTTTGAGGGGACAGGGTGATTCACCCCTCCACTTT. Protein product: CASRLLRGQGDSPLHF.

This rearrangement joins TRBV6-1 to TRBJ2-7, with D possibly TRBD1 on 5 matching bases. The germline V gene encodes CDR1 MNHNS and CDR2 SASEGT. Between the trimmed V and J ends, which lost 4 bases and 3 bases, there was a span of 10 bases. The CDR3 consists of 13 residues. CDR3 DNA: TGTGCCAGCAGTGCTTACAGGCGCTACGAGCAGTACTTC. Amino acid sequence: CASSAYRRYEQYF.

This clone was seen a handful of times. This chain links TRBV18 with TRBJ1-1; D ambiguous. V lost 4 bases, J lost 3 bases, and 9 bases lay in between. This CDR3 region has 13 residues. CDR1 is KGHSH and CDR2 is LQKENI in the germline V gene. The CDR3 region has the DNA TGTGCCAGCTCACGAAACGGGGACACTGAAGCTTTCTTT. It is translated as CASSRNGDTEAFF.

The chain is built from TRBV19 and TRBJ2-1; D possibly corresponds to TRBD1 (5 bases). The V gene's germline CDR1 is LNHDA and CDR2 SQIVND (reference sequence). Trimming took 8 bases from V and 4 from J, leaving 15 bases between them. The length of the CDR3 is 14 residues. This CDR3 is CASSSGQPYNEQFF. The CDR3 DNA reads TGTGCCAGTTCGAGTGGACAACCATACAATGAGCAGTTCTTC.

V and J are TRBV5-8 and TRBJ2-1, with 7 bases aligning to TRBD1. The CDR3 is made up of 14 amino acids. CDR1 and CDR2 from the germline V gene are SGHTS and YDEGEE. After removal of 4 bases from V and 6 bases from J, the junction contained 7 bases not matched to a gene. CDR3 in DNA: TGTGCCAGCAGCCAACGGACAGGTAGCAATGAGCAGTTCTTC. Translation gives CASSQRTGSNEQFF.

V and J are TRBV5-4 and TRBJ1-2; D gene ambiguous. This CDR3 has 15 amino acids. In germline, CDR1 is SGHNT, CDR2 YYREEE (reference sequence). The V end lost 1 base, the J end lost 3 bases, and 13 bases lay between the germline ends. DNA for the CDR3: TGTGCCAGCAGCTTGATGGTAAGAAAGGACTATGGCTACACCTTC. Its translation: CASSLMVRKDYGYTF.

This chain connects TRBV28 to TRBJ2-2; 8 bases agree with TRBD1. Germline V gene data show CDR1 as MDHEN and CDR2 as SYDVKM. The CDR3 loop spans 15 amino acids. The junction had 2 bases not matched to a gene; V was cut back by 4 bases and J by 1 base. The CDR3 is CASSSRGQNTGELFF. CDR3 nucleotides: TGTGCCAGCAGTTCCAGGGGGCAGAACACCGGGGAGCTGTTTTTT. Looking up the rest from reference TRBV28 and TRBJ2-2 gives the full variable domain: DVKVTQSSRYLVKRTGEKVFLECVQDMDHENMFWYRQDPGLGLRLIYFSYDVKMKEKGDIPEGYSVSREKKERFSLILESASTNQTSMYLCASSSRGQNTGELFFGEGSRLTVL.

V usage is TRBV4-2 and J usage is TRBJ2-7; maybe TRBD2 (6 bases). The ends were cut back, 4 bases at V and 1 base at J, with 14 bases in the middle. CDR1 and CDR2 (germline): LGHNA, YNFKEQ. This CDR3 spans 15 amino acids. CDR3 residues: CASSPLRRGSYEQYF. The CDR3 DNA follows: TGTGCCAGCAGCCCTCTGAGGCGGGGATCCTACGAGCAGTACTTC.

The V gene is TRBV18, the J gene TRBJ2-1; the D call may be TRBD1 or TRBD2 (5 bases each). This CDR3 contains 15 residues. V gave up 2 bases and J gave up 2 bases, with 10 bases separating them. CDR1 is KGHSH, CDR2 LQKENI, per germline. The CDR3 coding sequence is TGTGCCAGCTCACCAGGGGGTAGGCCCTACAATGAGCAGTTCTTC. This encodes CASSPGGRPYNEQFF.

The CDR3 here is CASSLKGYHANTGELFF. The CDR3 DNA is TGTGCCAGCAGTTTGAAGGGTTACCACGCGAACACCGGGGAGCTGTTTTTT. The chain has TRBV27 and TRBJ2-2; no clear D gene. The V end was cut by 3 bases, the J end by 0 bases, with 14 bases between. CDR1 is MNHEY and CDR2 is SMNVEV in the germline V gene (reference sequence). The CDR3 has 17 residues.

The V and J genes are TRBV6-1 and TRBJ2-2, with unresolved D. The CDR3 consists of 15 residues. The V end was cut by 3 bases, the J end by 3 bases, with 11 bases between. Germline V gives CDR1 MNHNS, CDR2 SASEGT. CDR3 protein: CASSDFPSYTGELFF. The CDR3 coding sequence is TGTGCCAGCAGTGACTTTCCCAGCTACACCGGGGAGCTGTTTTTT.

This clone has only one observation. V is TRBV11-2 and J is TRBJ2-1; tentatively, D is TRBD1 (6 bases). CDR3 length: 14 residues. Trimming took 5 bases from V and 5 from J, leaving 13 bases between them. The V gene's germline CDR1 is SGHAT and CDR2 FQNNGV. The CDR3 DNA is TGTGCCAGCAGCCCTTGGTCAGGGGACAATGAGCAGTTCTTC. Translating it yields CASSPWSGDNEQFF.

The V and J genes are TRBV5-1 and TRBJ2-3; 12 nucleotides align to TRBD2. V was clipped by 4 bases and J by 0 bases; unmatched bases: 3. The germline gives CDR1 SGHRS, CDR2 YFSETQ. CDR3 length: 16 amino acids. The CDR3 sequence: CASSRLAGASTDTQYF. The CDR3 DNA is TGCGCCAGCAGCCGACTAGCGGGGGCGAGCACAGATACGCAGTATTTT.

The chain combines TRBV6-6 with TRBJ1-1, with D perhaps TRBD1 (6 bases). Trimming shortened V by 5 bases and J by 7 bases, and 20 bases separated the two germline ends. In germline, CDR1 is MNHNY, CDR2 SVGAGI (reference sequence). CDR3 length: 15 residues. The CDR3, as DNA: TGTGCCAGCAGTCCGGAGTCAGGGGTATACTTTGAAGCTTTCTTT. Translating it yields CASSPESGVYFEAFF.

The V call is TRBV5-1, the J call TRBJ2-3; D might be TRBD1 (6 bases). Trimming took off 4 bases at V and 3 bases at J, with 18 bases between the two ends. Germline loops: CDR1 SGHRS, CDR2 YFSETQ. The CDR3 has 16 amino acids. Here the CDR3 reads CASSPHTGMETDTQYF. Written as DNA, the CDR3 is TGCGCCAGCAGCCCGCATACAGGGATGGAGACAGATACGCAGTATTTT.

The chain links TRBV7-2 to TRBJ1-6; 7 bases map to TRBD1. The CDR3 has 13 amino acids. CDR1 is SGHTA, CDR2 FQGNSA, per germline. The V segment lost 8 bases and the J segment 7 bases; nucleotides outside the gene matches: 5. The CDR3 here is CASRDSLNSPLHF. The CDR3 bases are TGTGCCAGCCGGGACAGCCTAAATTCACCCCTCCACTTT.

The J gene is TRBJ1-5, the V gene TRBV5-6; D is possibly TRBD1 (5 bases). The CDR3 sequence is 12 residues long. V was cut by 8 bases and J by 9 bases, with 15 bases left in between. The germline V gene has CDR1 SGHDT and CDR2 YYEEEE. The CDR3 protein is CARNRGVGPQHF. The CDR3 DNA sequence: TGTGCCAGAAACCGGGGGGTAGGGCCCCAGCATTTT. Looking up the rest from reference TRBV5-6 and TRBJ1-5 gives the full variable domain: DAGVTQSPTHLIKTRGQQVTLRCSPKSGHDTVSWYQQALGQGPQFIFQYYEEEERQRGNFPDRFSGHQFPNYSSELNVNALLLGDSALYLCARNRGVGPQHFGDGTRLSIL.

The V gene is TRBV7-9, the J gene TRBJ1-4; possibly TRBD1 for D (6 bases). This CDR3 contains 12 residues. Trimming pared 1 base from V and 13 bases from J, leaving 10 bases between. CDR1 SEHNR and CDR2 FQNEAQ come from the germline V gene (reference sequence). Here the CDR3 DNA reads TGTGCCAGCAGCTTAGGAGGGGGAGGACTGTTTTTT. Protein sequence: CASSLGGGGLFF.

This clone is termed medium-sized. The chain couples TRBV5-3 to TRBJ1-5; maybe TRBD1 (5 bases). TRBV5-3 qualifies as an ORF whose function is uncertain. Trimming pared 9 bases from V and 9 bases from J, leaving 13 bases between. The CDR3 is 11 residues long. The CDR3 region has the DNA TGTGCCACCAAGGGACCTCCGCCCCAGCATTTT. Residues: CATKGPPPQHF.